This T cell receptor beta chain comes out of a study of T cell changes during pregnancy in multiple sclerosis. Germline CDR1 is MDHEN and CDR2 is SYDVKM. Trimming took off 1 base at V and 4 bases at J, with 4 bases between the two ends. The CDR3 has 13 residues. Sequencing used immunoSEQ multiplex PCR; TCRdb keeps in-frame clones, though not all of them. This sample yields 80,000 to 130,000 clones, of which around 93% are seen a single time; more than 0.8% belongs to the top ten. The J gene is TRBJ2-2, the V gene TRBV28; D remains ambiguous. This clonotype was obtained from a female donor with multiple sclerosis, enrolled in a pregnancy study. Specimen: peripheral blood, collected before pregnancy. The CDR3 spells CASSLSVTGELFF. DNA for the CDR3: TGTGCCAGCAGTTTATCTGTCACCGGGGAGCTGTTTTTT.